What follows describes a single T cell receptor (beta chain). The data derive from a study of blood T cell repertoires in COVID-19. In the study overall: Samples of COVID-19 (acute and convalescent) were obtained from the United States, Italy and Spain. PBMCs, B-cell-depleted T cells, or T cells provided the cDNA or gDNA that made up the material.

In the study's own analysis: How many nucleated cells were present was estimated from reference gene primer amplification. The assay was immunoSEQ multiplex PCR, and TCRdb's table has in-frame clones only and misses some. V, J and clone size are those of that table, while D and trimming were read from the DNA. The table has roughly 160,000 clones, approximately 82% seen once. The CDR3 runs to 16 residues. Germline V CDR1 and CDR2: SEHNR, FQNEAQ (reference sequence). Deletions cut 2 bases from V and 6 bases from J, with 16 bases between. Sample: peripheral blood. This chain joins TRBV7-9 and TRBJ2-2, with D perhaps matching TRBD1 (5 bases). The sequence was obtained from an elderly woman with active or convalescent COVID-19. DNA of the CDR3: TGTGCCAGCAGCTTAATCACAGGAGCCACGGCCGGGGAGCTGTTTTTT. Translated, it gives CASSLITGATAGELFF.